Below are 3 T cell receptor beta chains sequenced from a single sample in a study of molecular identifiers for immune sequencing clone quantification. TCRdb re-derived calls from the PCR reads in MiXCR, one entry per CDR3 protein. Of about half a million distinct CDR3 sequences detected, approximately 25% appear once; the ten largest clones hold 0.7% to 0.9%. Material for sequencing was naive CD8+ T cells from blood, with Jurkat cell RNA spiked in. As for subset: FACS-sorted CD8+CD4-CCR7+CD45RA+ naive T cells. The receptors derive from a human donor in good health. Some libraries in this study had Jurkat cell RNA spiked in.

Concerning this clonotype itself: This may come from a read error, since a much larger clone is one base off. Without the conserved terminal phenylalanine or tryptophan, this CDR3 likely stems from a read error. The chain recombines TRBV12-3 or TRBV12-4 with TRBJ2-3, with a tentative D call TRBD2 (5 bases). This CDR3 has 13 residues. V lost 7 bases and J 4 bases, leaving 12 bases between the germline ends. This CDR3 is CASIDRDADTQYY. CDR3 DNA: TGTGCCAGCATTGATCGGGATGCAGATACGCAGTATTAT.

The chain couples TRBV9 to TRBJ1-1; TRBD1 matches at 9 bases. This CDR3 has 13 residues. Germline CDR1 SGDLS, CDR2 YYNGEE. V trimming: 1 base; J trimming: 7 bases; junction bases outside the gene matches: 2. The CDR3 sequence: CASSVTGGDEAFF. The CDR3 coding sequence is TGTGCCAGCAGCGTAACAGGGGGCGATGAAGCTTTCTTT.

Remarks on this clonotype: One base away lies a much larger clone, so this may be a sequencing read error. J is TRBJ1-5 and V is TRBV6-5; 7 nucleotides agree with TRBD1. Germline values: CDR1 MNHEY, CDR2 SVGAGI. The CDR3 consists of 13 residues. J lost 2 bases, V lost 8 bases, and 3 bases had no gene match. Written as DNA, the CDR3 is TGTGCCAGCGAAGGACAGGGCAATCAGCCCCAGCATTTT. Amino acids: CASEGQGNQPQHF.